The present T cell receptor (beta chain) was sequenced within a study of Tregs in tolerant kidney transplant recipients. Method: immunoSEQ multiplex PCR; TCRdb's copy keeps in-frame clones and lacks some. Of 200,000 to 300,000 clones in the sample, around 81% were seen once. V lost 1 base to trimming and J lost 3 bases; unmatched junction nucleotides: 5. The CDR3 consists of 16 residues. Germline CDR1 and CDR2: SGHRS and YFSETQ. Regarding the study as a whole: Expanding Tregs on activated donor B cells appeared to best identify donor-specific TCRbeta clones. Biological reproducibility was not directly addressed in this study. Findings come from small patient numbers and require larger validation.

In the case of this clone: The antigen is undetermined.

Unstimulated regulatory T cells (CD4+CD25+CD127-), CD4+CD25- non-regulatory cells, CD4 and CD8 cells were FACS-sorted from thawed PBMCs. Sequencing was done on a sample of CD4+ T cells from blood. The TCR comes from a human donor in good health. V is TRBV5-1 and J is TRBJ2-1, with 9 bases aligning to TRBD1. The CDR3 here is CASSLTTGGFYNEQFF. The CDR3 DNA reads TGCGCCAGCAGCTTGACGACAGGGGGTTTCTACAATGAGCAGTTCTTC.